This T cell receptor beta chain came from a study of T cells after yellow fever vaccination. TCRdb redid the calling of the 5' RACE reads with MiXCR, one entry per CDR3 protein. Of 300,000 to 400,000 distinct CDR3 sequences in the sample, about 9.5% were seen once. CDR3 size: 16 residues. Per germline, CDR1 SEHNR and CDR2 FQNEAQ (reference sequence). Trimming shortened V by 5 bases and J by 3 bases, and 19 bases separated the two germline ends. Many counts were recorded for this clonotype. Specimen: PBMCs, collected on the day of the first yellow fever vaccination. V and J are TRBV7-9 and TRBJ2-5, with no clear D. The clonotype originates from a man aged 18 to 30 who received the YFV17D yellow fever vaccine. In nucleotides, the CDR3 is TGTGCCAGCAGCCCGTCCGAAGAGAGCTGGGAAGAGACCCAGTACTTC. Its protein is CASSPSEESWEETQYF. Based on the CDR3 plus reference TRBV7-9 and TRBJ2-5, the full variable domain is DTGVSQNPRHKITKRGQNVTFRCDPISEHNRLYWYRQTLGQGPEFLTYFQNEAQLEKSRLLSDRFSAERPKGSFSTLEIQRTEQGDSAMYLCASSPSEESWEETQYFGPGTRLLVL.